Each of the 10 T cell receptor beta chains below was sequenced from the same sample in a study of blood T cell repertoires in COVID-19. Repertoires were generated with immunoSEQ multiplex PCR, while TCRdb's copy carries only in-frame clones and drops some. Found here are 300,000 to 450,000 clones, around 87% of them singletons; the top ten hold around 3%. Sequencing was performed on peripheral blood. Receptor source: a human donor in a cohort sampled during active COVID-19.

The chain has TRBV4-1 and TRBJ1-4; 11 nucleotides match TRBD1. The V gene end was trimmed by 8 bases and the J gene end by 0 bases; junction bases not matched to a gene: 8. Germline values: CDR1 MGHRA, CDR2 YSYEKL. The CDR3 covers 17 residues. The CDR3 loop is CASGGQGVLSTNEKLFF. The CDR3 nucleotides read TGCGCCAGCGGGGGACAGGGGGTTTTGTCAACTAATGAAAAACTGTTTTTT.

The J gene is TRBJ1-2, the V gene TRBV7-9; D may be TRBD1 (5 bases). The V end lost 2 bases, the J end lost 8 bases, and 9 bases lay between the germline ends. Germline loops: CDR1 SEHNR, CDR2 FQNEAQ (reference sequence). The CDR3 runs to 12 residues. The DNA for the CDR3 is TGTGCCAGCAGCTTAATAGGGGAAGGCTACACCTTC. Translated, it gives CASSLIGEGYTF. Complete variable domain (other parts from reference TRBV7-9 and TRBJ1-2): DTGVSQNPRHKITKRGQNVTFRCDPISEHNRLYWYRQTLGQGPEFLTYFQNEAQLEKSRLLSDRFSAERPKGSFSTLEIQRTEQGDSAMYLCASSLIGEGYTFGSGTRLTVV.

The CDR3: CATRPGVSETQYF. The CDR3, as DNA: TGTGCCACCAGGCCCGGTGTTTCGGAGACCCAGTACTTC. This chain uses TRBV15 with TRBJ2-5; D is undetermined. The ends were cut back, 6 bases at V and 5 bases at J, with 13 bases in the middle. CDR3 length equals 13 residues. The germline V gene encodes CDR1 LNHNV and CDR2 YYDKDF (reference sequence).

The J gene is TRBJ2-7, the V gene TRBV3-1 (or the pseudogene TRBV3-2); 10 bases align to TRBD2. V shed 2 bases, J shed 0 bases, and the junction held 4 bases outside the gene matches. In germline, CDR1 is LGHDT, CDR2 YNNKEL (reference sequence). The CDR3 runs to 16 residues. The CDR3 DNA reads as TGTGCCAGCAGCCAACGACTAGCGGGTTACTCCTACGAGCAGTACTTC. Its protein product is CASSQRLAGYSYEQYF.

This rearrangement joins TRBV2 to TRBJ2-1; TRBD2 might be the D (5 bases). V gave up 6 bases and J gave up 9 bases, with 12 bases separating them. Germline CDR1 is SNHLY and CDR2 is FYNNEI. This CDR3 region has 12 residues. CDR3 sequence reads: CASSPTRGEQFF. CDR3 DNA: TGTGCCAGCAGCCCTACTAGAGGTGAGCAGTTCTTC.

In nucleotides, the CDR3 is TGCGCCAGCAGCCCAATCGGCACAGGGCGAGCGAATGGCTACACCTTC. This encodes CASSPIGTGRANGYTF. The chain joins TRBV4-1 to TRBJ1-2, with D possibly matching TRBD1 (6 bases). Germline V gene lookup returns CDR1 MGHRA and CDR2 YSYEKL. Trimming took 4 bases from V and 6 from J, leaving 21 bases between them. CDR3 length equals 16 residues.

Here the CDR3 reads CASGPRTGVGANVLTF. CDR3 nucleotides: TGTGCTAGTGGACCTCGGACAGGGGTTGGGGCCAACGTCCTGACTTTC. The rearrangement links TRBV12-5 to TRBJ2-6; 9 bases fit TRBD1. The CDR3 loop spans 16 amino acids. With 6 bases clipped from V and 3 bases from J, the junction kept 6 bases outside the gene matches. Germline V gene lookup returns CDR1 LGHNT and CDR2 FRNRAP.

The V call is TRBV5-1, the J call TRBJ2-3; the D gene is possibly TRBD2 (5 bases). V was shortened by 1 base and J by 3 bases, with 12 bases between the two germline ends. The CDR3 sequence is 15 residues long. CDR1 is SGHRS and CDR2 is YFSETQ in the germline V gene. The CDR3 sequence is CASSLLGRGTDTQYF. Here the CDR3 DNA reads TGCGCCAGCAGCTTGTTGGGGAGAGGGACAGATACGCAGTATTTT.

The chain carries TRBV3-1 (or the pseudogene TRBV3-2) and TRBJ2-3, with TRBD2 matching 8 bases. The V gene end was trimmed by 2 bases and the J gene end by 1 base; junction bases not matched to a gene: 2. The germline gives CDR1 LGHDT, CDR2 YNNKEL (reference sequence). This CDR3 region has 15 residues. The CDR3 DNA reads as TGTGCCAGCAGCCAAAATAGCGGGGGCACAGATACGCAGTATTTT. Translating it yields CASSQNSGGTDTQYF.

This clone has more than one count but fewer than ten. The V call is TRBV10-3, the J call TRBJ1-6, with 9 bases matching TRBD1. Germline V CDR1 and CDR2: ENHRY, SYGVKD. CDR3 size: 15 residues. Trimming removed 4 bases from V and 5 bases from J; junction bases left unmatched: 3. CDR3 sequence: CAISVDRGNNSPLHF. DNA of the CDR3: TGTGCCATCAGTGTGGACAGGGGAAATAATTCACCCCTCCACTTT.